These T cell receptor beta chains were read from a single sample in a study of T cell responses to AZD1222 COVID-19 vaccine. TCRdb's copy holds only in-frame clones and misses some; the assay was immunoSEQ multiplex PCR. The sample contains about 150,000 clones, approximately 90% of which appear only once. Specimen: peripheral blood, collected on day 0 of AZD1222 vaccination. The receptors derive from an adult in good health. The conserved cysteine and the conserved F or W are not part of the CDR3 here. The D gene is left open where the match is weak.

v_call	j_call	d_call	cdr3_aa
TRBV10-3	TRBJ2-7	-	AISESPSQIYEQY
TRBV3-1/TRBV3-2	TRBJ1-2	-	ASSQDAGRGYGYT
TRBV7-8	TRBJ2-1	TRBD2	ASSLEAGGSYNEQF
TRBV11-2	TRBJ2-3	-	ASSLLGGVAADTQY
TRBV5-8	TRBJ1-1	-	ASSPIRPLGTEAF
TRBV24-1	TRBJ1-1	-	ATSDSRGGSEAF
TRBV5-4	TRBJ2-3	TRBD2	ASSWKTSETDTQY
TRBV27	TRBJ1-6	-	ASHSGHSPLH
TRBV27	TRBJ2-2	-	ASSLEIFGELF
TRBV5-1	TRBJ2-4	-	ASSLGVLAKNIQY
TRBV10-3	TRBJ1-1	TRBD1	AISEGTGENTEAF
TRBV5-1	TRBJ2-7	-	ASSLAGQTYEQY
TRBV20-1	TRBJ1-5	TRBD1	SASWVQGATQPQH
TRBV5-8	TRBJ1-5	-	ASSLADVYSNQPQH
TRBV7-6	TRBJ1-4	-	ASSPRGAANEKLF
TRBV6-5	TRBJ1-5	-	AGSGEMGNQPQH
TRBV12-3/TRBV12-4	TRBJ1-3	-	ASNAGNTIY
TRBV4-3	TRBJ1-6	-	ASSQDKGANSPLH
TRBV6-2/TRBV6-3	TRBJ2-7	TRBD2	ASSYGLAGGSSYEQY
TRBV25-1	TRBJ1-3	-	ASSESGNSGNTIY
TRBV24-1	TRBJ1-1	-	ATSDCLDGRGGTYDTEAF
TRBV28	TRBJ1-5	TRBD1	ASTTDRGLGSNQPQH
TRBV6-5	TRBJ2-7	-	ASSYSHTGIHEQY
TRBV5-1	TRBJ2-1	-	ASNLGSSYNEQF
TRBV19	TRBJ2-1	TRBD2	ASSIVFGTSSYNEQF
TRBV5-1	TRBJ1-4	-	ASSLGGQINEKLF
TRBV19	TRBJ2-1	TRBD2	ASSIYSGLAGHSYNEQF
TRBV19	TRBJ1-5	-	ASSTDRLNQPQH
TRBV9	TRBJ2-3	-	ASSVAGRLEGSTQY
TRBV4-1	TRBJ2-3	-	ASSLDYTDTQY
TRBV5-1	TRBJ1-1	-	ASSLIGGDRLNTEAF
TRBV3-1/TRBV3-2	TRBJ2-4	TRBD1	ASSSKGQNVNIQY
TRBV5-8	TRBJ2-1	-	ASVLYLGVNLAF
TRBV19	TRBJ1-6	-	ATRPRADYNSPLH
TRBV7-8	TRBJ1-1	-	ASSPRGGETEAF
TRBV15	TRBJ1-2	-	ATSRDLQAMADGYT
TRBV5-5	TRBJ1-6	-	ASSRQGRGQKTDSPLH
TRBV5-1	TRBJ2-7	-	ASSLVTVPEQY
TRBV5-4	TRBJ2-3	-	ASSLEDTQY
TRBV3-1/TRBV3-2	TRBJ1-6	TRBD1	ASSPRTGGFNSPLH
TRBV5-1	TRBJ1-1	TRBD1	ASSFSWGQGEAF
TRBV30	TRBJ2-1	-	AWSRDSSYNEQF
TRBV28	TRBJ2-7	-	ASTSTRQFYEQY
TRBV5-4	TRBJ2-2	TRBD1	ASSPPGQGGTGELF
TRBV6-5	TRBJ2-7	-	ASSYLRQTYEQY
TRBV19	TRBJ2-1	-	ASSIIPSPDQNSYNEQF
TRBV4-2	TRBJ1-6	TRBD1	ASSRNRGTGSPLH
TRBV5-1	TRBJ1-1	-	ASSSAVGLTNTEAF
TRBV4-2	TRBJ2-5	TRBD2	ASSQDGGTSGNLRETQY
TRBV19	TRBJ2-1	-	ASRSGSRPTYNEQF
TRBV4-1	TRBJ2-3	TRBD2	ASSHTAGDGFNTQY
TRBV11-2	TRBJ2-7	TRBD2	ASSTGLAGGAQEQY
TRBV5-1	TRBJ1-4	-	ASSLYSANEKLF
TRBV3-1/TRBV3-2	TRBJ1-6	-	ASTLQEGNRRSPLH
TRBV25-1	TRBJ1-1	-	ASSVGLYTEAF
TRBV6-6	TRBJ1-1	-	ASSYTGRGSTEAF
TRBV7-3	TRBJ2-3	-	ASSLLGYESDTQY
TRBV28	TRBJ1-1	TRBD1	ASSPPQGATEAF
TRBV27	TRBJ1-3	-	ASSPSVSSGNTIY
TRBV5-1	TRBJ2-7	-	ASSLDGDYEQY